The rows below give T cell receptor beta chains drawn from one sample of a study of blood T cell repertoires in COVID-19. Assay: immunoSEQ multiplex PCR; the TCRdb copy retains only in-frame clones and omits some. The table shows a few hundred thousand clones, with 75% to 90% occurring only once. Sequencing was done on a sample of PBMCs or T cells enriched from blood (not recorded which). All receptors come from a woman aged 30 to 39 who had recovered from COVID-19. CDR3s include the opening cysteine and the closing phenylalanine or tryptophan. A D gene is named only where the DNA matches it firmly. Some rows mark clone size as missing; the rest say once, few, many or name a class of expanded clone.

cdr3_length,d_call,clone_size,j_call,v_call,cdr3_aa,cdr3_nt
15,.,.,TRBJ1-1,TRBV3-1/TRBV3-2,CASSQGGQRNTEAFF,TGTGCCAGCAGCCAAGGGGGCCAGAGGAACACTGAAGCTTTCTTT
19,TRBD1,.,TRBJ1-5,TRBV6-6,CASSPLRTGPQTSNQPQHF,TGTGCCAGCAGTCCACTTAGGACAGGCCCACAAACTAGCAATCAGCCCCAGCATTTT
15,.,.,TRBJ2-2,TRBV30,CAWSVPGYGPGELFF,TGTGCCTGGAGTGTGCCCGGGTATGGTCCCGGGGAGCTGTTTTTT
14,TRBD1,.,TRBJ1-2,TRBV19,CASSIVQGAGGYTF,TGTGCCAGTAGTATAGTCCAGGGGGCCGGTGGCTACACCTTC
15,.,few,TRBJ1-2,TRBV7-8,CASSLGPTTNYGYTF,TGTGCCAGCAGCTTGGGGCCTACTACTAACTATGGCTACACCTTC
13,.,.,TRBJ2-7,TRBV27,CASSLGLTYEQYF,TGTGCCAGCAGTCTCGGGTTGACCTACGAGCAGTACTTC
15,TRBD1,.,TRBJ1-2,TRBV6-1,CASSEPGTGAITYTF,TGTGCCAGCAGTGAGCCCGGGACAGGGGCTATAACCTACACCTTC
11,.,.,TRBJ2-3,TRBV10-2,CASTDSDTQYF,TGCGCCAGCACGGACTCAGATACGCAGTATTTT
15,.,.,TRBJ1-1,TRBV7-9,CASSPGEGTNTEAFF,TGTGCCAGCAGCCCGGGGGAGGGCACGAACACTGAAGCTTTCTTT
16,TRBD2,once,TRBJ2-2,TRBV19,CASSIRLAGTYGELFF,TGTGCCAGTAGTATCCGACTAGCGGGAACGTACGGGGAGCTGTTTTTT
15,.,.,TRBJ1-5,TRBV9,CASSAEPDIIQPQHF,TGTGCCAGCAGCGCCGAGCCCGACATAATACAGCCCCAGCATTTT
12,.,once,TRBJ1-1,TRBV4-1,CASSQPGNEAFF,TGCGCCAGCAGCCAACCCGGGAATGAAGCTTTCTTT
15,.,.,TRBJ1-4,TRBV19,CASAPLGRHNEKLFF,TGTGCCAGTGCCCCCCTGGGCAGGCATAATGAAAAACTGTTTTTT
12,.,.,TRBJ1-1,TRBV28,CASSLGSLEAFF,TGTGCCAGCAGTTTAGGCTCCCTTGAAGCTTTCTTT
15,.,.,TRBJ2-2,TRBV7-9,CASSSGTTQRGELFF,TGTGCCAGCAGCTCCGGGACAACCCAAAGGGGGGAGCTGTTTTTT
16,TRBD1,.,TRBJ1-2,TRBV28,CASSPPGGAWEFGYTF,TGTGCCAGCAGTCCACCAGGGGGCGCTTGGGAGTTTGGCTACACCTTC
13,.,.,TRBJ1-1,TRBV27,CASSFRRNTEAFF,TGTGCCAGCAGTTTCCGGAGGAACACTGAAGCTTTCTTT
11,.,.,TRBJ1-1,TRBV29-1,CSVGPEGEAFF,TGCAGCGTTGGGCCAGAGGGTGAAGCTTTCTTT
11,.,once,TRBJ1-1,TRBV3-1/TRBV3-2,CASSQAGEAFF,TGTGCCAGCAGCCAAGCCGGTGAAGCTTTCTTT
14,.,.,TRBJ1-3,TRBV9,CASSVGGDGNTIYF,TGTGCCAGCAGCGTAGGGGGAGACGGAAACACCATATATTTT
15,TRBD1,.,TRBJ1-1,TRBV30,CAWSVGTVMNTEAFF,TGTGCCTGGAGTGTTGGGACAGTCATGAACACTGAAGCTTTCTTT
15,TRBD2,.,TRBJ2-7,TRBV2,CASSEGLAGVDEQYF,TGTGCCAGCTCAGAGGGACTAGCGGGAGTCGATGAGCAGTACTTC
15,TRBD2,once,TRBJ2-7,TRBV5-1,CASTQSSGSRYEQYF,TGCGCCAGCACCCAAAGTAGCGGGAGTAGGTACGAGCAGTACTTC
12,.,.,TRBJ1-1,TRBV7-9,CASSLAQGEAFF,TGTGCCAGCAGCTTAGCCCAGGGAGAAGCTTTCTTT
15,.,.,TRBJ1-5,TRBV27,CASSFTAYSNQPQHF,TGTGCCAGCAGTTTCACAGCATATAGCAATCAGCCCCAGCATTTT
12,.,.,TRBJ1-2,TRBV13,CASSSAAGSYTF,TGTGCCAGCAGCTCCGCGGCAGGGTCCTACACCTTC
16,.,.,TRBJ1-6,TRBV7-9,CASSLVGRGSNSPLHF,TGTGCCAGCAGCTTAGTGGGTCGGGGTAGTAATTCACCCCTCCACTTT
13,TRBD1,.,TRBJ2-5,TRBV5-6,CASIDRGGETQYF,TGTGCCAGCATCGACAGGGGTGGGGAGACCCAGTACTTC
17,TRBD2,.,TRBJ2-3,TRBV11-2,CASSLVAGVVSTDTQYF,TGTGCCAGCAGCTTAGTGGCGGGAGTTGTGAGCACAGATACGCAGTATTTT